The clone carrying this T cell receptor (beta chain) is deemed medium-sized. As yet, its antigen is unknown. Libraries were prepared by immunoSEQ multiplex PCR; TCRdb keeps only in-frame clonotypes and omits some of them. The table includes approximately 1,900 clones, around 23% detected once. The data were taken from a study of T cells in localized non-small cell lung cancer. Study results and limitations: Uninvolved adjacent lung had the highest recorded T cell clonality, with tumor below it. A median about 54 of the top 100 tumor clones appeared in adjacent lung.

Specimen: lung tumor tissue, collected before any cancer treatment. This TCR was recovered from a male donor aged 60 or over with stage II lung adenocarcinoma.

The CDR3 nucleotides are TGTGCCAGCAGCCGAGGGGCTAACTACGAGCAGTACTTC. Translated: CASSRGANYEQYF. This rearrangement joins TRBV7-1 to TRBJ2-7, with D perhaps matching TRBD1 or TRBD2 (5 bases each). TRBV7-1 is filed as an ORF, its function uncertain. The CDR3 is 13 amino acids. V lost 5 bases and J 3 bases, leaving 11 bases between the germline ends.